This T cell receptor (beta chain) came from a study of T-cell reconstitution after alpha-beta-depleted transplantation in children. Unique molecular identifiers featured in how the TCRbeta library was prepared. TCRdb processed the PCR reads anew with MiXCR; each CDR3 protein has one entry. The sample has just under 250,000 distinct CDR3 sequences, about 25% seen once. The CDR3 covers 16 residues. V was clipped by 0 bases and J by 1 base, with 13 bases between them. Germline-derived CDR1 and CDR2 are DFQATT and SNEGSKA (reference sequence). The genes are TRBV20-1 and TRBJ2-1; D perhaps matches TRBD2 (5 bases). This TCR was recovered from a girl aged 2 to 10 with Fanconi anemia, due to receive a stem cell transplant. The sequencing used PBMCs, collected before TCRalphabeta/CD19-depleted stem cell transplant. The CDR3 region has the DNA TGCAGTGCTAGAGATCCCCGGACTCTTTCCTACAATGAGCAGTTCTTC. Protein product: CSARDPRTLSYNEQFF.